A selection of T cell receptor beta chains follows, all from one sample in a study of control samples from healthy donors and cancer patients. TCRdb's table, derived via immunoSEQ multiplex PCR, lists solely in-frame clones and lacks some. Found here are roughly 140,000 clones, 89% of them singletons; the top ten hold 4.9%. The sequencing input was blood. Every receptor here comes from a man in his thirties or forties in good health. CDR3s leave out the opening cysteine and the closing phenylalanine or tryptophan.

v_call	j_call	cdr3_aa
TRBV30	TRBJ2-7	ALNTKQEVEQY
TRBV18	TRBJ2-1	ASSPPFVSGRDPYNEQF
TRBV3-1/TRBV3-2	TRBJ1-4	ASSPTATNEKLF
TRBV18	TRBJ2-3	ASSPPGLAGGDTQY
TRBV7-8	TRBJ2-1	ASSWKRPYNEQF
TRBV29-1	TRBJ1-5	SAMTGLSNQPQH
TRBV7-6	TRBJ1-4	ASSRTATNEKLF
TRBV6-4	TRBJ2-3	ASSDGTSSTDTQY
TRBV5-5	TRBJ1-6	ASSLKDSVRAFVGSPLH
TRBV2	TRBJ2-1	ASSVTTSGNNEQF
TRBV7-3	TRBJ2-7	ASSLMGGGGYEQY
TRBV18	TRBJ1-1	ASSPPVYRGVNTEAF
TRBV9	TRBJ2-3	ASSETPSTDTQY
TRBV29-1	TRBJ2-1	SVTILAFPF
TRBV25-1	TRBJ1-1	ASSARTGSDTEAF
TRBV7-9	TRBJ1-4	ASSLSTGATNEKLF
TRBV18	TRBJ1-1	ASSQGMGQGNTEAF
TRBV4-1	TRBJ2-7	ASSQFPPGQGAHEQY
TRBV29-1	TRBJ1-1	SVAEGTANTEAF
TRBV20-1	TRBJ1-2	SARHYGYT
TRBV4-3	TRBJ1-2	ASSQGGQGGYT
TRBV7-2	TRBJ2-5	ASSLTLETQY
TRBV5-5	TRBJ1-2	ASNPAGRDGYT
TRBV4-3	TRBJ1-4	ASSQGTGAANEKLF
TRBV7-3	TRBJ2-5	ASSQSRAGGRETQY
TRBV4-3	TRBJ1-6	ASSQETTVNSPLH
TRBV27	TRBJ1-6	ASSLKGQGTHWLH
TRBV5-1	TRBJ1-1	ASSFLPGQNTEAF
TRBV14	TRBJ1-4	ASSQVSGKSNEKLF
TRBV6-2/TRBV6-3	TRBJ1-6	ASSYGSSSYNSPLH
TRBV11-3	TRBJ1-2	ASSSRQGVDYT
TRBV24-1	TRBJ2-7	ARGISYEQY
TRBV4-2	TRBJ2-5	ASSQVPGEETQY
TRBV6-2/TRBV6-3	TRBJ2-7	ASSFAAGVSGEQY
TRBV5-1	TRBJ1-5	ASSWTGENQPQH
TRBV11-1	TRBJ1-1	ASSSAGANTEAF
TRBV2	TRBJ2-7	AGSTGTDYSEQY
TRBV27	TRBJ1-2	ASSLAGADYGYT
TRBV7-2	TRBJ2-3	ASSLVATSGTDTQY
TRBV7-2	TRBJ2-7	ASSATGTPLGEQY
TRBV14	TRBJ2-5	ASTQGRGATQY
TRBV6-1	TRBJ2-7	ASSEARASGALSYEQY
TRBV6-1	TRBJ2-5	ASSQGLRGTQY
TRBV15	TRBJ1-2	ATSRPLVGGYT
TRBV7-8	NA	ASSSHTAYNEQF
TRBV19	TRBJ2-2	ASSPPTGNTGELF
TRBV15	TRBJ2-7	ATIRGLKAYEQY
TRBV14	TRBJ1-3	ASSAGFRNTIY
TRBV9	TRBJ2-7	ASSVGRNSYEQY
TRBV15	TRBJ1-6	ATSRPDRGGSPLH
TRBV6-5	TRBJ1-1	ASQGRMNTEAF
TRBV5-4	TRBJ2-5	ASSPDLGRAVETQY
TRBV4-3	TRBJ2-7	ASSQWREGAGNEQY
TRBV5-5	TRBJ1-4	ASSEGTGKEKLF
TRBV7-9	TRBJ1-3	ASSLPGTESGNTIY
TRBV7-2	TRBJ2-5	ASSFYGGGAGETQY
TRBV9	TRBJ2-1	ASSVEGLRTSGGANEQF
TRBV6-4	TRBJ1-6	ASSDTRDYNSPLH
TRBV6-5	TRBJ2-7	ASSVGTSYEQY
TRBV7-9	TRBJ2-7	ASSLRGYEQY